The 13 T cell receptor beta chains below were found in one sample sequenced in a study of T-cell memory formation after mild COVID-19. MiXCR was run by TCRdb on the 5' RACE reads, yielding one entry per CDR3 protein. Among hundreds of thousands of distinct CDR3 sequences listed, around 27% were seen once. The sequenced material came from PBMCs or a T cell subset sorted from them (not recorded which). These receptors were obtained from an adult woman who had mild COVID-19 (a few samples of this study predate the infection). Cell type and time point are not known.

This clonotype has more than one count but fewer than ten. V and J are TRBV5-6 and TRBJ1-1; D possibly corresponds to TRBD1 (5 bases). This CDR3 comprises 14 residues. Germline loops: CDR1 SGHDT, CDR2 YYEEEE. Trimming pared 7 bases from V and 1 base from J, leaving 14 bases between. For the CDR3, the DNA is TGTGCCAGCTCCCTGAGGGGAGAGAACACTGAAGCTTTCTTT. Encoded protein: CASSLRGENTEAFF.

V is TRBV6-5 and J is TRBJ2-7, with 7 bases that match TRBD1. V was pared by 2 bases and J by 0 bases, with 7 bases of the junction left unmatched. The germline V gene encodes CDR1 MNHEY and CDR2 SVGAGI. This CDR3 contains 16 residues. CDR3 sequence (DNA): TGTGCCAGCAGTTACGCTTCGACAGGGATCTCCTACGAGCAGTACTTC. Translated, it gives CASSYASTGISYEQYF.

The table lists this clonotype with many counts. CDR3 nucleotide sequence: TGTGCCAGTAGTATGAGGTCGGCAGGGATCGATACGCAGTATTTT. Residues: CASSMRSAGIDTQYF. The chain couples TRBV19 to TRBJ2-3, with a tentative D call TRBD1 (5 bases). Trimming left V 3 bases short and J 6 bases short, with 16 bases between. The CDR3 is 15 amino acids. The germline CDR1 and CDR2 sequences are LNHDA and SQIVND (reference sequence).

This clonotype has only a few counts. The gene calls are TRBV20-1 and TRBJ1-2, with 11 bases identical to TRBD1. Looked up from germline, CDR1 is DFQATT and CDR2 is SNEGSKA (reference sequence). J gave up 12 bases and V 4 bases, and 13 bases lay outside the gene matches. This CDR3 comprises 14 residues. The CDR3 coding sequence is TGCAGTGCTACTTATTCCGGGACAGGGGGTGTGGACACCTTC. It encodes CSATYSGTGGVDTF.

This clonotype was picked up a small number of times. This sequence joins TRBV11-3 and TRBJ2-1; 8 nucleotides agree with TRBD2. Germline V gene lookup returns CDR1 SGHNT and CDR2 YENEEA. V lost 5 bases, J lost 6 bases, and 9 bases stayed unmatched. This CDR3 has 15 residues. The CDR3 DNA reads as TGTGCCAGCAGCAGCTACATGCGGGAGGTCAATGAGCAGTTCTTC. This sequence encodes CASSSYMREVNEQFF. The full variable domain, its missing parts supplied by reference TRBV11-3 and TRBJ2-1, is EAGVVQSPRYKIIEKKQPVAFWCNPISGHNTLYWYLQNLGQGPELLIRYENEEAVDDSQLPKDRFSAERLKGVDSTLKIQPAELGDSAVYLCASSSYMREVNEQFFGPGTRLTVL.

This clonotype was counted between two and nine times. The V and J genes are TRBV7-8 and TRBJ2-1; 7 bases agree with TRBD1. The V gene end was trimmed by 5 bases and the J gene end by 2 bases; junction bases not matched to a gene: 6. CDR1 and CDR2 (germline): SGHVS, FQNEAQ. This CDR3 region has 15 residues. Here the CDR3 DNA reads TGTGCCAGCAGCCTCACAGGGGACGCCTACAATGAGCAGTTCTTC. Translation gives CASSLTGDAYNEQFF. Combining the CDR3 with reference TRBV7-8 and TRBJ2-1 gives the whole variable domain GAGVSQSPRYKVAKRGQDVALRCDPISGHVSLFWYQQALGQGPEFLTYFQNEAQLDKSGLPSDRFFAERPEGSVSTLKIQRTQQEDSAVYLCASSLTGDAYNEQFFGPGTRLTVL.

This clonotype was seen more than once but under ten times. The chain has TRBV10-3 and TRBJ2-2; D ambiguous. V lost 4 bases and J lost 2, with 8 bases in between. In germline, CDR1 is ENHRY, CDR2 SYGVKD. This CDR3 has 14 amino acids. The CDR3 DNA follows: TGTGCCATCAGTGGGAGCAGCAACACCGGGGAGCTGTTTTTT. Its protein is CAISGSSNTGELFF.

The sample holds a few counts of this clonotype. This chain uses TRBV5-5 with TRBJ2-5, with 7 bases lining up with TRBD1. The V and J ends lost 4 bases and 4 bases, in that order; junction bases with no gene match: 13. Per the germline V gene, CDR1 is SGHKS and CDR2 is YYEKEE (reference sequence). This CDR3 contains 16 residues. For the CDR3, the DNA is TGTGCCAGCAGCCGGAATCCGGGACAGCCTGGAGAGACCCAGTACTTC. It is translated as CASSRNPGQPGETQYF.

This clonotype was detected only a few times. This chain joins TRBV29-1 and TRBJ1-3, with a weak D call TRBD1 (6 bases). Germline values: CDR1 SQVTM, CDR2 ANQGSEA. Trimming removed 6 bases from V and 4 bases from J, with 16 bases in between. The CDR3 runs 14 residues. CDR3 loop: CSVDSTGFGNTIYF. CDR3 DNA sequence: TGCAGCGTCGATAGCACAGGGTTCGGAAACACCATATATTTT.

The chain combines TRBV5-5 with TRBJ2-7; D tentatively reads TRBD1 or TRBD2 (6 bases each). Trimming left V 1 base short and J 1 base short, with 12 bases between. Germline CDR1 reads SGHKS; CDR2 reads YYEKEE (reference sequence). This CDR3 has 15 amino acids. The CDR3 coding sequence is TGTGCCAGCAGCTTGAGGGGGGTAGTATCCTACGAGCAGTACTTC. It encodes CASSLRGVVSYEQYF.

The CDR3 coding sequence is TGCAGCGGTACAGGAGTTGGGTCCAAAAACATTCAGTACTTC. It specifies CSGTGVGSKNIQYF. The rearrangement joins TRBV29-1 to TRBJ2-4, with a tentative D call TRBD1 (5 bases). Germline V gene lookup returns CDR1 SQVTM and CDR2 ANQGSEA. This CDR3 is built from 14 residues. Trimming pared 7 bases from V and 2 bases from J, leaving 15 bases between.

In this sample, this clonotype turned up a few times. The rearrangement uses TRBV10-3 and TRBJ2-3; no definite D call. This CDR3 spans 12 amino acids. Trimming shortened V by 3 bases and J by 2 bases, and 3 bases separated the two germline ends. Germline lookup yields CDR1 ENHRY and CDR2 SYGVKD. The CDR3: CAISEHTDTQYF. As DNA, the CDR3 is TGTGCCATCAGTGAACACACAGATACGCAGTATTTT.

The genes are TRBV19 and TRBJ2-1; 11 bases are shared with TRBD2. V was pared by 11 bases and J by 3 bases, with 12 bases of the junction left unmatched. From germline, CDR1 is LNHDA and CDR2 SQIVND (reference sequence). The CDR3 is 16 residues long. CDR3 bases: TGTGCCTCGCTGATCTCCGGGACTAGCGGCTACAATGAGCAGTTCTTC. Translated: CASLISGTSGYNEQFF.